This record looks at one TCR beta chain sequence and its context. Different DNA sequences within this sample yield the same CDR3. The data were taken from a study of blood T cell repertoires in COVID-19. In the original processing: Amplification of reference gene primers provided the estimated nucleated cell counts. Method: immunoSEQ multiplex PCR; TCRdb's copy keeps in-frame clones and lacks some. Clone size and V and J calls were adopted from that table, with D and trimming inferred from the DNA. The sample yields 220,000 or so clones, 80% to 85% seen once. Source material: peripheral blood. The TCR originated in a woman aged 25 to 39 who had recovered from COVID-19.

In DNA form, the CDR3 reads TGTGCCAGCAGTTTGTCCGGGGGACGGACTGAAGCTTTCTTT. Translating it yields CASSLSGGRTEAFF. This sequence joins TRBV28 and TRBJ1-1; a possible D gene is TRBD1 (5 bases). Germline V gene lookup returns CDR1 MDHEN and CDR2 SYDVKM. The CDR3 extends over 14 amino acids. Between the trimmed V and J ends, which lost 3 bases and 5 bases, there was a span of 13 bases.